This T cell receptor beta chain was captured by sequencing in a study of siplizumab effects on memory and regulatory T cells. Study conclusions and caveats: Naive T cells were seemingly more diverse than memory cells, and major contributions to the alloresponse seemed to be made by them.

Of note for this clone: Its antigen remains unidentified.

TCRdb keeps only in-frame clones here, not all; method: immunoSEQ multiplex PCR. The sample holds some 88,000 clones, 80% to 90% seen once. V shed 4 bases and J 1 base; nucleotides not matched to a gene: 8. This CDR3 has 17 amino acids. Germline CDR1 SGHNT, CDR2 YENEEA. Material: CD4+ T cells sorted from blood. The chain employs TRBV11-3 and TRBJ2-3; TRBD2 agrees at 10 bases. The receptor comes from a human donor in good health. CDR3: CASSSPASGSGTDTQYF. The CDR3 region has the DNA TGTGCCAGCAGCTCGCCTGCTAGCGGGAGTGGCACAGATACGCAGTATTTT.